These 13 T cell receptor beta chains share one sample of origin, sequenced in a study of CD8 T cells in Susac syndrome (dated by TCRdb to the late 2010s). Receptor libraries were prepared by the immunoSEQ multiplex PCR assay. RNA was extracted using the RNeasy kit, and roughly 0.5 to 1 microgram was reverse transcribed with random hexamers. TCRdb reran the public reads through fastp at Q25 and MiXCR, keeping productive beta chains. Entries are consolidated by CDR3 protein sequence, retaining the most common genes and DNA. This sample gives roughly 190,000 distinct CDR3 sequences in total; around nine tenths of them show up just once. The top ten hold around 0.085% of the sample. The sequenced sample consisted of CD4+ T cells from PBMCs. Receptor source: a human donor with Susac syndrome.

The chain couples TRBV19 to TRBJ1-5, with D possibly being TRBD1 (5 bases). With 3 bases removed from V and 1 base from J, the gap between germline ends came to 10 bases. The V gene's germline CDR1 is LNHDA and CDR2 SQIVND (reference sequence). CDR3 size: 15 residues. The CDR3 bases are TGTGCCAGTAGTATGGTCCCAGGGAGCAATCAGCCCCAGCATTTT. As protein: CASSMVPGSNQPQHF.

This chain links TRBV7-9 with TRBJ2-5; D perhaps matches TRBD2 (7 bases). This CDR3 region has 16 residues. Trimming shortened V by 8 bases and J by 1 base, and 20 bases separated the two germline ends. Germline CDR1 SEHNR, CDR2 FQNEAQ (reference sequence). The CDR3 region has the DNA TGTGCCAGCCGACCCGGGCGGGGGCTAACCCAAGAGACCCAGTACTTC. Amino acid sequence: CASRPGRGLTQETQYF.

The chain joins TRBV5-4 to TRBJ2-1; 8 nucleotides align to TRBD2. The CDR3 is made up of 13 amino acids. Trimming removed 1 base from V and 8 bases from J; junction bases left unmatched: 2. The V gene's germline CDR1 is SGHNT and CDR2 YYREEE (reference sequence). CDR3 sequence reads: CASSLTGGDEQFF. In nucleotides, the CDR3 is TGTGCCAGCAGCTTGACCGGGGGGGATGAGCAGTTCTTC.

CDR3 sequence reads: CAISEIPGTEAFF. DNA of the CDR3: TGTGCCATCAGTGAAATTCCGGGCACTGAAGCTTTCTTT. The chain is built from TRBV10-3 and TRBJ1-1; D remains ambiguous. CDR1 ENHRY and CDR2 SYGVKD come from the germline V gene. This CDR3 is built from 13 residues. V lost 3 bases and J lost 4, with 9 bases in between.

The chain has TRBV20-1 and TRBJ2-7, with D tentatively TRBD2 (7 bases). Trimming cost V 4 bases and J 2 bases, with 12 bases left between them. The V gene's germline CDR1 is DFQATT and CDR2 SNEGSKA (reference sequence). CDR3 length equals 13 residues. The CDR3 nucleotides read TGCAGTGCTATAGGCGGGGGCCCCTACGAGCAGTACTTC. Translating it yields CSAIGGGPYEQYF.

This clonotype was observed a handful of times. The chain employs TRBV3-1 and TRBJ2-3; D is uncertain. CDR1 LGHDT and CDR2 YNNKEL come from the germline V gene (reference sequence). The ends were cut back, 6 bases at V and 0 bases at J, with 1 base in the middle. The CDR3 is made up of 11 amino acids. CDR3 in DNA: TGTGCCAGCAGAAGCACAGATACGCAGTATTTT. This sequence encodes CASRSTDTQYF.

The genes are TRBV20-1 and TRBJ1-6, with TRBD1 as a possible D gene (5 bases). The CDR3 totals 14 residues. Trimming stripped 0 bases from V and 10 bases from J, with 13 bases between. The germline V gene has CDR1 DFQATT and CDR2 SNEGSKA (reference sequence). The CDR3 loop is CSARDAGAGSPLHF. The CDR3 region has the DNA TGCAGTGCTAGAGATGCTGGGGCCGGCTCACCCCTCCACTTT.

CDR3 protein: CASIAGGPGTDTQYF. In nucleotides, the CDR3 is TGTGCCTCCATAGCGGGGGGGCCTGGCACAGATACGCAGTATTTT. The chain uses TRBV10-3 and TRBJ2-3, with 11 bases that match TRBD2. The germline V gene encodes CDR1 ENHRY and CDR2 SYGVKD. V shed 11 bases and J 1 base; nucleotides not matched to a gene: 8. This CDR3 spans 15 amino acids.

The chain combines TRBV4-1 with TRBJ1-2; 9 nucleotides align to TRBD1. Losses at the gene ends were 4 bases for V and 6 bases for J; bases not matched to a gene: 3. The CDR3 is made up of 13 amino acids. CDR1 and CDR2 (germline): MGHRA, YSYEKL. The CDR3 loop is CASSPRTGDGYTF. CDR3 nucleotide sequence: TGCGCCAGCAGCCCCCGGACAGGGGATGGCTACACCTTC.

The chain has TRBV6-5 and TRBJ2-1; 8 bases align to TRBD2. V gave up 8 bases and J gave up 9 bases; unmatched junction bases: 9. Germline CDR1 MNHEY, CDR2 SVGAGI. This CDR3 has 13 amino acids. As DNA, the CDR3 is TGTGCCAGCGTTCGGGCGGGGGGCTTTGAGCAGTTCTTC. Its translation is CASVRAGGFEQFF.

This chain links TRBV5-1 with TRBJ2-5; TRBD2 agrees at 11 bases. The junction had 4 bases not matched to a gene; V was cut back by 4 bases and J by 5 bases. This CDR3 comprises 14 residues. Germline CDR1 and CDR2: SGHRS and YFSETQ. The CDR3 loop reads CASSAGTSGETQYF. Written as DNA, the CDR3 is TGCGCCAGCAGCGCCGGGACTAGCGGCGAGACCCAGTACTTC.

This clonotype was counted a single time. The genes are TRBV2 and TRBJ2-1, with D unresolved. V lost 2 bases and J 7 bases, leaving 12 bases between the germline ends. This CDR3 spans 14 amino acids. Germline lookup yields CDR1 SNHLY and CDR2 FYNNEI. DNA of the CDR3: TGTGCCAGCAGTGAATTAAGTATCCGGAATGAGCAGTTCTTC. This gives the protein CASSELSIRNEQFF.

The J gene is TRBJ2-3, the V gene TRBV19, with 9 bases identical to TRBD1. Germline V lookup: CDR1 LNHDA, CDR2 SQIVND (reference sequence). The ends lost 10 bases at V and 2 bases at J; junction bases unmatched: 4. This CDR3 has 13 residues. The CDR3 protein is CATTGGLTDTQYF. DNA for the CDR3: TGTGCCACTACAGGGGGCCTCACAGATACGCAGTATTTT.